The sequence of this TCR beta chain was determined in a study of beta chain features in type 1 diabetes. General study findings and limits: Still unanswered here is whether HLA type influences TCRB rearrangement. Compared to healthy donors, patients appeared to have naive, central memory and Treg TCRB repertoires that were more alike.

Sequenced material consisted of expressed TCRB transcripts (all of the isolated RNA was reverse transcribed). Clones were sequenced by immunoSEQ multiplex PCR, and TCRdb holds only the in-frame ones, with some missing. The repertoire holds over 700,000 clones, with about a sixth as singletons. Per germline, CDR1 MNHNS and CDR2 SASEGT. Between the trimmed V and J ends, which lost 0 bases and 6 bases, there was a span of 7 bases. This CDR3 contains 13 residues. Points on this clone: The antigen is undetermined.

Specimen: naive CD4+ T cells from blood. The clonotype comes from a woman aged 18-29 years in good health. The chain joins TRBV6-1 to TRBJ2-3; D is ambiguous. The CDR3 nucleotides are TGTGCCAGCAGTGAAGCGAATACCGATACGCAGTATTTT. Its protein product is CASSEANTDTQYF.